This TCR beta chain was found in a study of identical twins. Overall study findings and caveats: In cord blood, abundant beta clonotypes had fewer insertions; memory showed no trend.

This clonotype turned up a few times. Antigen unknown. Template switching supplied a universal primer site; unique molecular identifiers were carried on the cDNA. TCRdb called the 5' RACE reads again in MiXCR, with one record for every CDR3 protein. The sample contains about 720,000 distinct CDR3 sequences, 18% of which appear only once. Between the trimmed V and J ends, which lost 3 bases and 4 bases, there was a span of 17 bases. This CDR3 comprises 16 residues. Per germline, CDR1 SGHTA and CDR2 FQGNSA. These data were likewise used in another study, on T cells expressing NK-cell markers. From that study: For about six donors, the dominant NKG2C+ clonotypes made up roughly 1.0-7.5% of their CD8+ T cells.

Sequenced sample: PBMCs. This TCR was sampled from a woman in her late teens or twenties in good health. This rearrangement joins TRBV7-2 to TRBJ2-3; D possibly corresponds to TRBD1 (5 bases). CDR3 sequence reads: CASSFAPGIGSDTQYF. Here the CDR3 DNA reads TGTGCCAGCAGCTTCGCTCCAGGGATCGGGTCAGATACGCAGTATTTT.